The present T cell receptor beta chain was sequenced within a study of vaccination and CD4 T cells after COVID-19. Study-level findings and limits: Going from approximately 21 to 38, median SARS-CoV-2-reactive clonotypes did not rise significantly.

As to treatment: approximately 9-day PBMC culture with coronavirus spike peptide pools or control peptides (ViraFEST assay). Germline loops: CDR1 SGHRS, CDR2 YFSETQ. Trimming pared 4 bases from V and 3 bases from J, leaving 12 bases between. The CDR3 sequence is 14 residues long. The Oncomine TCR Beta short-read assay was applied to DNA of cultured CD4+ T cells. TCRdb passed the PCR reads through MiXCR, listing each CDR3 protein once. The sample has under 20,000 distinct CDR3 sequences; around 50% are singletons. As to this clonotype: What it binds is not known.

The sample in question was CD4+ T cells from blood, cultured in vitro, obtained before SARS-CoV-2 vaccination. The chain joins TRBV5-1 to TRBJ2-3; D tentatively reads TRBD1 or TRBD2 (5 bases each). This receptor was taken from a human donor who had recovered from COVID-19. CDR3 loop: CASSIGTPTDTQYF. CDR3 in DNA: TGCGCCAGCAGCATAGGGACGCCTACAGATACGCAGTATTTT. Full variable domain (rest looked up from reference TRBV5-1 and TRBJ2-3): KAGVTQTPRYLIKTRGQQVTLSCSPISGHRSVSWYQQTPGQGLQFLFEYFSETQRNKGNFPGRFSGRQFSNSRSEMNVSTLELGDSALYLCASSIGTPTDTQYFGPGTRLTVL.